One and the same sample provided the 17 T cell receptor beta chains below, sequenced in a study of CD8+CD57+ T cells in acquired aplastic anemia. An expansion of CD8+CD57+ cells by flow cytometry had been shown in patients chosen for sequencing. Genomic DNA constituted the template upon which TCR beta VDJ and CDR3 profiling was performed. From the reads, TCRdb called clonotypes with MiXCR, one entry per CDR3 protein. The sample carries about 160,000 distinct CDR3 sequences, 45% to 55% recorded once. Sequencing was carried out using sorted CD4+, CD8+, or CD8+CD57+ T cells (not recorded which) from PBMCs. All receptors come from a human donor with aplastic anemia.

The rearrangement uses TRBV5-1 and TRBJ1-6, with D perhaps matching TRBD1 (6 bases). CDR1 is SGHRS, CDR2 YFSETQ, per germline. V was cut by 2 bases and J by 10 bases, with 13 bases left in between. There are 14 residues in the CDR3. The CDR3 region is CASSFSGDDSPLHF. The CDR3 nucleotides read TGCGCCAGCAGCTTCTCAGGGGACGACTCACCCCTCCACTTT.

This chain uses TRBV15 with TRBJ2-5; the D call may be TRBD1 or TRBD2 (5 bases each). This CDR3 is 15 amino acids long. The germline V gene has CDR1 LNHNV and CDR2 YYDKDF (reference sequence). The V and J ends lost 2 bases and 0 bases respectively, with 10 bases between them. The CDR3 spells CATSRTGTNQETQYF. As DNA, the CDR3 is TGTGCCACCAGCAGAACCGGGACGAACCAAGAGACCCAGTACTTC.

This clonotype has ten or more counts. The rearrangement links TRBV20-1 to TRBJ1-1; D uncertain. Germline V gene data show CDR1 as DFQATT and CDR2 as SNEGSKA (reference sequence). The CDR3 loop spans 13 amino acids. The V gene lost 0 bases and the J gene lost 1 base, with 6 bases spanning the gap. CDR3 amino acids: CSARDQRNTEAFF. DNA of the CDR3: TGCAGTGCTAGAGATCAACGGAACACTGAAGCTTTCTTT.

This clonotype showed up many times. Compared with germline, one end of the junction differs, possibly owing to a read error. The chain recombines TRBV28 with TRBJ2-1; the D gene is possibly TRBD2 (5 bases). This CDR3 contains 12 residues. From germline, CDR1 is MDHEN and CDR2 SYDVKM. The CDR3, as DNA: TGTGCCAGCAGCACGCCCGGAGGCCCCCCGATCTTC. Translation: CASSTPGGPPIF. Full variable domain (outside the CDR3, taken from reference TRBV28 and TRBJ2-1): DVKVTQSSRYLVKRTGEKVFLECVQDMDHENMFWYRQDPGLGLRLIYFSYDVKMKEKGDIPEGYSVSREKKERFSLILESASTNQTSMYLCASSTPGGPPIFGPGTRLTVL.

This clonotype was counted a few times. The chain recombines TRBV10-1 with TRBJ2-7; D might be TRBD1 or TRBD2, each matching 5 bases. Germline V gives CDR1 WNHNN, CDR2 SYGVQD (reference sequence). The CDR3 runs to 13 residues. V lost 8 bases to trimming and J lost 6 bases, with 17 bases between them. In nucleotides, the CDR3 is TGCGCCAGCGCCCCACAGGTAGCGAGCGAGCAGTACTTC. Its translation is CASAPQVASEQYF.

This rearrangement joins TRBV6-4 to TRBJ1-5; 7 bases map to TRBD1. In germline, CDR1 is MRHNA, CDR2 SNTAGT. The CDR3 has 17 amino acids. Trimming took 2 bases from V and 8 from J; bases not matched to a gene: 15. This CDR3 is CASSDDRTGNPLEPQHF. CDR3 in DNA: TGTGCCAGCAGTGACGATAGGACAGGTAACCCTTTGGAGCCCCAGCATTTT.

This clonotype was counted at least ten times. The V gene is TRBV29-1, the J gene TRBJ1-1, with 9 bases fitting TRBD1. Trimming cost V 7 bases and J 4 bases; bases outside gene matches: 4. CDR3 size: 12 residues. The germline V gene has CDR1 SQVTM and CDR2 ANQGSEA. CDR3 nucleotide sequence: TGCAGCGCCGGGACAGGGACCACTGAAGCTTTCTTT. Translated: CSAGTGTTEAFF.

This clonotype appeared many times. The rearrangement uses TRBV5-1 and TRBJ1-3; 7 bases match TRBD1. This CDR3 has 15 residues. V lost 0 bases and J lost 2; bases outside the gene matches: 2. In germline, CDR1 is SGHRS, CDR2 YFSETQ. This CDR3 is CASSLDRGPGNTIYF. The CDR3 DNA reads TGCGCCAGCAGCTTGGATAGGGGGCCTGGAAACACCATATATTTT.

In this sample, this clonotype turned up many times. CDR3 nucleotide sequence: TGTGCCAGCACCTTGAGGGCGAACACTGAAGCTTTCTTT. It encodes CASTLRANTEAFF. This chain joins TRBV12-3 or TRBV12-4 and TRBJ1-1; no firm D call. Trimming stripped 7 bases from V and 1 base from J, with 10 bases between. The CDR3 contains 13 residues.

Points on this clonotype: Possible read error: a much larger clone is one base away. The chain has TRBV5-1 and TRBJ1-1, with D tentatively TRBD1 (5 bases). CDR1 is SGHRS, CDR2 YFSETQ, per germline. This CDR3 contains 14 residues. The CDR3 DNA reads TGCGCCAGCAGCTTGTCGTGGGGGAACACTAAAGCTTTCTTT. Amino acids: CASSLSWGNTKAFF.

With regard to this clonotype: It may be a read error: a sequence one base away is much more abundant. The V gene is TRBV7-2, the J gene TRBJ2-5; D gene uncertain. V lost 3 bases and J lost 2, with 7 bases in between. CDR1 is SGHTA, CDR2 FQGNSA, per germline. The CDR3 is 13 amino acids. CDR3 sequence (DNA): TGTGCCAGCAGCTTGGCCCCTCAAGAGACCCAGTACTTC. Amino acid sequence: CASSLAPQETQYF.

This clonotype has a count of ten or more. V is TRBV6-1 and J is TRBJ2-2; 7 bases line up with TRBD2. CDR1 and CDR2 (germline): MNHNS, SASEGT. V gave up 5 bases and J gave up 7 bases; unmatched junction bases: 7. CDR3 length: 14 amino acids. CDR3 amino acids: CASSSLAGLGELFF. The CDR3 nucleotides are TGTGCCAGCAGTTCTTTAGCGGGCCTCGGGGAGCTGTTTTTT.

This clonotype appeared many times. The V gene is TRBV9, the J gene TRBJ2-7; tentatively, D is TRBD2 (5 bases). Germline loops: CDR1 SGDLS, CDR2 YYNGEE. The CDR3 loop spans 15 amino acids. Trimming removed 2 bases at V and 4 bases at J, with 16 bases between. CDR3 region: CASSVGLSGEYEQYF. CDR3 nucleotides: TGTGCCAGCAGCGTGGGGTTGAGCGGAGAATACGAGCAGTACTTC.

The chain is built from TRBV11-1 and TRBJ2-3, with TRBD2 matching over 7 bases. The germline V gene encodes CDR1 SGHAT and CDR2 FQDESV (reference sequence). The trim removed 4 bases at V and 2 bases at J, leaving 12 bases unmatched. CDR3 size: 17 residues. Here the CDR3 reads CASSSFQGGMLTDTQYF. The CDR3, as DNA: TGTGCCAGCAGCTCCTTCCAGGGAGGGATGCTCACAGATACGCAGTATTTT. Full variable domain (outside the CDR3, taken from reference TRBV11-1 and TRBJ2-3): EAEVAQSPRYKITEKSQAVAFWCDPISGHATLYWYRQILGQGPELLVQFQDESVVDDSQLPKDRFSAERLKGVDSTLKIQPAELGDSAMYLCASSSFQGGMLTDTQYFGPGTRLTVL.

In DNA form, the CDR3 reads TGTGCCAGCAGTGAGGGACAGCCCACAGATACGCAGTATTTT. This encodes CASSEGQPTDTQYF. The V and J genes are TRBV2 and TRBJ2-3; 7 positions match TRBD1. CDR1 and CDR2 (germline): SNHLY, FYNNEI. The CDR3 runs 14 residues. J lost 2 bases, V lost 3 bases, and 2 bases had no gene match.

In this sample, this clonotype turned up many times. The V gene is TRBV11-2, the J gene TRBJ1-4, with D possibly TRBD1 on 6 matching bases. The CDR3 has 15 residues. Germline-derived CDR1 and CDR2 are SGHAT and FQNNGV. V was trimmed by 9 bases and J by 10 bases, leaving 24 bases between them. The CDR3 coding sequence is TGTGCCAGTTCCTCCGGAGGGATCCAACAGGGAAAACTGTTTTTT. Encoded protein: CASSSGGIQQGKLFF.

This clonotype was found a few times. The chain carries TRBV9 and TRBJ2-2, with 7 bases lining up with TRBD2. The germline CDR1 and CDR2 sequences are SGDLS and YYNGEE. Germline trimming cut 6 bases from V and 6 bases from J; bases unmatched to any gene: 8. This CDR3 region has 14 residues. In DNA form, the CDR3 reads TGTGCCAGCACTCCTGCGGGGGTGGCCGGGGAGCTGTTTTTT. Amino acids: CASTPAGVAGELFF.